The clone carrying this T cell receptor beta chain showed up just a few times. Its target is unknown. From the 5' RACE reads, TCRdb called clonotypes with MiXCR, one entry per CDR3 protein. The sample holds almost 600,000 distinct CDR3 sequences, about 14% seen once. The CDR3 loop spans 12 amino acids. Germline V gene lookup returns CDR1 DFQATT and CDR2 SNEGSKA (reference sequence). Trimming shortened V by 3 bases and J by 4 bases, and 7 bases separated the two germline ends. The record originates from a study of T cells after yellow fever vaccination. Broader study findings: Any FACS-sorted repertoire could hold abundant clonotypes that contaminate it from the bulk population.

The chain joins TRBV20-1 to TRBJ2-1; no clear D. This receptor was obtained from a man between 25 and 39 years old who received the YFV17D yellow fever vaccine. The specimen comprised PBMCs, sampled on the day of the yellow fever booster vaccination. The CDR3 DNA is TGCAGTGCTAGTACACTTTACAATGAGCAGTTCTTC. Translating it yields CSASTLYNEQFF.